This TCR beta chain appears in the sequencing data of a study of memory CD4+ T cells and cytomegalovirus serostatus. Study-level information: Healthy Belgian adult donors included about nine CMV-positive and some 25 CMV-negative people.

Findings and limits, study-wide: About two fifths of the roughly 150 known CMV-associated TCRbeta sequences appeared in CD4+ memory. Median bootstrapped AUC for CMV status was about 0.95 originally, just under 0.93 US-trained.

Comments on this clone: The antigen is unknown.

In germline, CDR1 is MGHRA, CDR2 YSYEKL. This CDR3 has 17 residues. The J segment lost 6 bases and the V segment lost 3 bases, leaving 13 bases of the junction unmatched. Single viable CD3+CD4+CD8-CD45RO+ cells were sorted as the memory CD4+ T cells. Assay used: immunoSEQ multiplex PCR; TCRdb lists only in-frame clones, some missing. The data show approximately 63,000 clones, around three quarters seen once. The sample was memory CD4+ T cells from blood. This TCR derives from an adult in good health and CMV-seronegative. Some clones in this sample may be carry-over from other donors' samples. V is TRBV4-1 and J is TRBJ2-2, with 7 nucleotides matching TRBD2. Written as DNA, the CDR3 is TGCGCCAGCAGCCAGGCGGGGAGGGGCAGAACAGCCGGGGAGCTGTTTTTT. Translated, it gives CASSQAGRGRTAGELFF.